What follows describes a single T cell receptor beta chain. Using immunoSEQ multiplex PCR, the repertoire was profiled, and TCRdb retains in-frame clones only, with some absent. The data show about 73,000 clones, approximately 92% seen once. This sample is part of a study of T cell changes during pregnancy in multiple sclerosis. The junction had 7 bases not matched to a gene; V was cut back by 3 bases and J by 3 bases. CDR3 length: 16 residues. The germline gives CDR1 SGHVS, CDR2 FNYEAQ. V is TRBV7-6 and J is TRBJ2-7; TRBD2 aligns across 11 bases. The TCR sequence derives from a female donor in good health, enrolled as a control in a pregnancy study. The source was peripheral blood, collected in the third trimester of pregnancy. CDR3 sequence: CASSFGGLAGVYEQYF. CDR3 in DNA: TGTGCCAGCAGCTTTGGTGGACTAGCGGGCGTCTACGAGCAGTACTTC.